Presented here are 10 T cell receptor beta chains from one specimen sequenced in a study of T cells after yellow fever vaccination (dated by TCRdb to the late 2010s). The treatment or condition label here, explained by the study, means: live attenuated yellow fever vaccine strain. Libraries were made using 5' RACE. Sequencing was carried out with an Illumina HiSeq 2500. TCRdb reran the public reads through fastp at Q25 and MiXCR, keeping productive beta chains. Rows matching on CDR3 protein sequence are summarized as one entry with the most common DNA and genes. The sample table lists about 240,000 distinct CDR3 sequences, less than 9% of them with a count of one. The ten largest clones capture roughly 0.9% of the sample. The sample was CD4+ T cells sorted from PBMCs, taken 15 days after the yellow fever booster vaccination. Every receptor here comes from a man aged 25 to 40 who received the YFV17D yellow fever vaccine.

V usage is TRBV6-5 and J usage is TRBJ2-2; 9 bases match TRBD2. V was pared by 4 bases and J by 0 bases, with 0 bases of the junction left unmatched. The germline CDR1 and CDR2 sequences are MNHEY and SVGAGI. This CDR3 contains 15 residues. CDR3: CASSSSGANTGELFF. CDR3 coding DNA: TGTGCCAGCAGTTCTAGCGGGGCGAACACCGGGGAGCTGTTTTTT.

This clonotype occurred a few times. This chain links TRBV5-6 with TRBJ2-3; tentative D call: TRBD2 (6 bases). Germline V gene data show CDR1 as SGHDT and CDR2 as YYEEEE. V lost 1 base and J lost 2, with 20 bases in between. The CDR3 runs to 18 residues. In nucleotides, the CDR3 is TGTGCCAGCAGCTTGTGGAGGGAGGTTCTGCAAATCACAGATACGCAGTATTTT. Its translation is CASSLWREVLQITDTQYF.

This rearrangement joins TRBV4-2 to TRBJ1-5, with 9 bases identical to TRBD1. CDR1 is LGHNA, CDR2 YNFKEQ, per germline. Trimming took 1 base from V and 6 from J; bases not matched to a gene: 1. This CDR3 has 14 amino acids. The CDR3, as DNA: TGTGCCAGCAGCCAAGGGACAGGGGTTCAGCCCCAGCATTTT. It is translated as CASSQGTGVQPQHF.

The chain combines TRBV19 with TRBJ1-5, with 12 nucleotides matching TRBD1. J gave up 9 bases and V 6 bases, and 9 bases lay outside the gene matches. This CDR3 region has 15 residues. Germline loops: CDR1 LNHDA, CDR2 SQIVND (reference sequence). CDR3 nucleotide sequence: TGTGCCAGTAGCAACGGGACAGGGGGCGGCAGGCCCCAGCATTTT. Translation gives CASSNGTGGGRPQHF.

This sequence joins TRBV4-3 and TRBJ2-7; 7 bases agree with TRBD2. This CDR3 has 17 amino acids. Germline V gene data show CDR1 as LGHNA and CDR2 as YSLEER. J gave up 2 bases and V 3 bases, and 13 bases lay outside the gene matches. As DNA, the CDR3 is TGCGCCAGCAGCCACCTCCCTAGCGGAACGGGACCCTACGAGCAGTACTTC. As protein: CASSHLPSGTGPYEQYF.

A few counts support this clonotype. This chain connects TRBV23-1 to TRBJ2-7; possible D gene TRBD2, 5 bases. TRBV23-1 belongs to the ORF category, with a function that is uncertain. This CDR3 comprises 20 residues. V lost 3 bases to trimming and J lost 2 bases, with 29 bases between them. CDR3 protein: CASSQEVPFSSSSSAYEQYF. The CDR3 DNA sequence: TGCGCCAGCAGTCAGGAAGTCCCTTTCTCCTCTAGCTCCTCGGCCTACGAGCAGTACTTC.

The chain carries TRBV5-1 and TRBJ2-7; TRBD2 agrees at 9 bases. Looked up from germline, CDR1 is SGHRS and CDR2 is YFSETQ. Trimming at V came to 0 bases and at J to 4 bases, leaving 14 bases not matched to a gene. The CDR3 totals 18 residues. In nucleotides, the CDR3 is TGCGCCAGCAGCTTGGCGGTAGCGGGAGTAAGTAGAGTATACGAGCAGTACTTC. Translating it yields CASSLAVAGVSRVYEQYF.

This clonotype was counted at least ten times. The chain carries TRBV5-1 and TRBJ2-7; D perhaps matches TRBD1 (5 bases). Trimming removed 0 bases from V and 4 bases from J, with 5 bases in between. There are 12 residues in the CDR3. CDR1 SGHRS and CDR2 YFSETQ come from the germline V gene. CDR3 sequence: CASSLEGYEQYF. DNA of the CDR3: TGCGCCAGCAGCTTGGAGGGGTACGAGCAGTACTTC. The full variable domain, completed using reference TRBV5-1 and TRBJ2-7, is KAGVTQTPRYLIKTRGQQVTLSCSPISGHRSVSWYQQTPGQGLQFLFEYFSETQRNKGNFPGRFSGRQFSNSRSEMNVSTLELGDSALYLCASSLEGYEQYFGPGTRLTVT.

This clonotype was found many times. This chain connects TRBV6-1 to TRBJ1-1; D might be TRBD1 (5 bases). The CDR3 extends over 15 amino acids. V was clipped by 2 bases and J by 1 base, with 11 bases between them. Looked up from germline, CDR1 is MNHNS and CDR2 is SASEGT. In nucleotides, the CDR3 is TGTGCCAGCAGTGAACTGGGACCGAAGAACACTGAAGCTTTCTTT. Its translation is CASSELGPKNTEAFF.

This clonotype came up many times. The J gene is TRBJ2-1, the V gene TRBV5-1; no definite D call. Trimming shortened V by 0 bases and J by 1 base, and 5 bases separated the two germline ends. CDR1 and CDR2 from the germline V gene are SGHRS and YFSETQ. The CDR3 is 14 amino acids. The CDR3 spells CASSLGMSYNEQFF. The CDR3 region has the DNA TGCGCCAGCAGCTTGGGTATGTCCTACAATGAGCAGTTCTTC.